The clone carrying this T cell receptor (beta chain) appeared many times. Subjects aged 18 to 65 presented with newly diagnosed hyperthyroidism of less than 2 months' duration. The diagnostic basis comprised clinical symptoms, serum thyroxine and TRAb, thyroid ultrasound and orbital computed tomography. This specimen comes from a study of T cells in Graves' hyperthyroidism and ophthalmopathy. Overall study context: Peripheral blood collection took place at initial diagnosis, before any treatment.

This CDR3 contains 14 residues. V was pared by 7 bases and J by 5 bases, with 9 bases of the junction left unmatched. What was amplified from RNA transcripts were TCR beta CDR3 regions. The HTBI set primed first-round TCR CDR3 RT-PCR. TCRdb itself ran the multiplex PCR reads through MiXCR, one entry per CDR3 protein. In the table there are hundreds of thousands of distinct CDR3 sequences, around 19% of which are singletons. The clonotype was recovered from a woman aged 50 to 65 with Graves' hyperthyroidism that later progressed to Graves' ophthalmopathy. Sequenced material: blood. This chain joins TRBV12-3 or TRBV12-4 and TRBJ1-1, with TRBD1 identical over 8 bases. CDR3 DNA sequence: TGTGCCAGCATAAGGACAGGGACGAGTACTGAAGCTTTCTTT. This encodes CASIRTGTSTEAFF.